Listed below are T cell receptor beta chains from one sample, sequenced in a study of Graves' ophthalmopathy and Graves' hyperthyroidism. TCRdb called the multiplex PCR reads again in MiXCR, with one record for every CDR3 protein. Of over a million distinct CDR3 sequences in the sample, roughly 35% were seen once. The sample comprised peripheral blood or thyroid tissue (not recorded which). These receptors were collected from an adult man with Graves' hyperthyroidism. The conserved cysteine and the conserved F or W are not part of the CDR3 here. The size field is filled for only some rows; it gives once, few, many or a size class.

J gene,V gene,clone size,CDR3 protein
TRBJ1-5,TRBV2,few,ASTEGLHQPQH
TRBJ2-5,TRBV7-8,many,ASSPPGPGHKQETQY
TRBJ1-6,TRBV7-9,-,ASSVQTENSPLH
TRBJ1-1,TRBV19,many,ASSPGGNLNTEAF
TRBJ2-2,TRBV4-3,-,ASSQDLEPTGELF
TRBJ1-1,TRBV11-1,many,ASSLEMRGNTEAF
TRBJ2-7,TRBV7-9,many,ASSVSVSYEQY
TRBJ1-4,TRBV7-2,many,ASSLRLGATNEKLF
TRBJ2-2,TRBV5-1,-,ASRAGSDTGELF
TRBJ2-5,TRBV29-1,many,SVEMVVGETQY